Below, 23 T cell receptor beta chains from the same sample are listed, as sequenced in a study of patients and donors after allogeneic stem cell transplantation. TCRdb passed the RT-PCR reads through MiXCR, listing each CDR3 protein once. The table has about 150,000 distinct CDR3 sequences, about 36% seen once. Sequencing was performed on blood, either unsorted or a sorted T cell fraction (not recorded which). The receptors originated from a human donor who was either an allogeneic HSCT recipient or a stem cell or donor lymphocyte infusion donor (not recorded which). It is not recorded whose cells these are; they may come from a transplant donor.

This clonotype has just a few counts. This chain links TRBV28 with TRBJ2-5; D gene unclear. The V gene lost 6 bases and the J gene lost 8 bases, with 13 bases spanning the gap. The CDR3 has 12 residues. Germline V gene sequence: CDR1 MDHEN, CDR2 SYDVKM. The CDR3 region is CASSGRFGTQYF. CDR3 DNA sequence: TGTGCCAGCAGCGGTCGTTTTGGTACCCAGTACTTC. The variable domain in full, completed from reference TRBV28 and TRBJ2-5, reads DVKVTQSSRYLVKRTGEKVFLECVQDMDHENMFWYRQDPGLGLRLIYFSYDVKMKEKGDIPEGYSVSREKKERFSLILESASTNQTSMYLCASSGRFGTQYFGPGTRLLVL.

The chain couples TRBV5-6 to TRBJ2-1, with TRBD2 as a possible D gene (6 bases). The CDR3 extends over 13 amino acids. Per germline, CDR1 SGHDT and CDR2 YYEEEE. The V end was cut by 3 bases, the J end by 4 bases, with 8 bases between. CDR3 residues: CASSSGSYNEQFF. In DNA form, the CDR3 reads TGTGCCAGCAGCTCCGGGAGTTACAATGAGCAGTTCTTC.

This clonotype was observed many times. The chain recombines TRBV12-3 or TRBV12-4 with TRBJ1-1; tentatively, D is TRBD1 (5 bases). V lost 3 bases and J 4 bases, leaving 9 bases between the germline ends. CDR3 size: 13 residues. This chain's CDR3 is CASSFTGGTEAFF. In DNA, the CDR3 is TGTGCCAGCAGTTTTACGGGGGGCACTGAAGCTTTCTTT.

The chain recombines TRBV7-9 with TRBJ1-2; D perhaps matches TRBD1 (5 bases). CDR1 is SEHNR and CDR2 is FQNEAQ in the germline V gene (reference sequence). The V end lost 8 bases, the J end lost 6 bases, and 13 bases lay between the germline ends. The CDR3 loop spans 12 amino acids. The CDR3 sequence: CASGGRVDGYTF. Here the CDR3 DNA reads TGTGCCAGCGGGGGGAGGGTAGATGGCTACACCTTC.

V usage is TRBV5-1 and J usage is TRBJ1-2; D gene ambiguous. V was trimmed by 5 bases and J by 2 bases, leaving 16 bases between them. CDR1 is SGHRS, CDR2 YFSETQ, per germline. The CDR3 is 15 residues long. In DNA, the CDR3 is TGCGCCAGCAGTCCGTCGGTGACGGAAAACTATGGCTACACCTTC. The encoded protein is CASSPSVTENYGYTF.

This clonotype was counted between two and nine times. V gene TRBV29-1 combines with J gene TRBJ2-5, with 9 nucleotides matching TRBD1. This CDR3 has 13 residues. Germline V gene lookup returns CDR1 SQVTM and CDR2 ANQGSEA. Trimming at V came to 6 bases and at J to 4 bases, leaving 6 bases not matched to a gene. The CDR3: CSVGTGRGETQYF. The CDR3 DNA reads as TGCAGCGTCGGGACAGGGAGGGGAGAGACCCAGTACTTC.

This clonotype was seen a handful of times. The V and J genes are TRBV28 and TRBJ1-3; TRBD1 matches 11 bases. This CDR3 spans 17 amino acids. Germline CDR1 and CDR2: MDHEN and SYDVKM. With 4 bases clipped from V and 8 bases from J, the junction kept 13 bases outside the gene matches. The CDR3 coding sequence is TGTGCCAGCAGTTCAACGGACCCGGGACAGGGGGTTTACACCATATATTTT. This translates into CASSSTDPGQGVYTIYF.

The genes are TRBV5-6 and TRBJ2-3, with a weak D call TRBD1 (6 bases). Trimming took 7 bases from V and 1 from J, leaving 16 bases between them. The CDR3 length is 15 residues. CDR1 is SGHDT, CDR2 YYEEEE, per germline. Written as DNA, the CDR3 is TGTGCCAGCGAGACAGGACCAGTGGGCACAGATACGCAGTATTTT. This codes for CASETGPVGTDTQYF.

This clonotype has only a few counts. The chain employs TRBV9 and TRBJ1-2; no clear D gene. Trimming pared 0 bases from V and 10 bases from J, leaving 13 bases between. This CDR3 is 13 amino acids long. Germline CDR1 reads SGDLS; CDR2 reads YYNGEE. For the CDR3, the DNA is TGTGCCAGCAGCGTAGTGGGCACGGACTTCTACACCTTC. This sequence encodes CASSVVGTDFYTF.

The sample holds a few counts of this clonotype. The chain uses TRBV28 and TRBJ2-7, with D uncertain. Germline values: CDR1 MDHEN, CDR2 SYDVKM. Trimming took off 2 bases at V and 4 bases at J, with 6 bases between the two ends. The CDR3 has 12 residues. CDR3 in amino acids: CASSLPGYEQYV. The CDR3 bases are TGTGCCAGCAGTTTACCCGGATACGAGCAGTACGTC.

This chain's CDR3 is CASSQGAGTGHSNTGELFF. The CDR3 coding sequence is TGCGCCAGCAGCCAAGGGGCCGGGACAGGGCATTCGAACACCGGGGAGCTGTTTTTT. The chain employs TRBV4-3 and TRBJ2-2; 9 bases line up with TRBD1. This CDR3 is built from 19 residues. V shed 1 base, J shed 0 bases, and the junction held 9 bases outside the gene matches. Germline-derived CDR1 and CDR2 are LGHNA and YSLEER.

The gene calls are TRBV20-1 and TRBJ1-2, with D unclear. V lost 0 bases to trimming and J lost 8 bases, with 16 bases between them. CDR1 DFQATT and CDR2 SNEGSKA come from the germline V gene (reference sequence). The CDR3 length is 14 residues. In DNA form, the CDR3 reads TGCAGTGCTAGAGATCCGGACGCCTTTGTGGGCTACACCTTC. It encodes CSARDPDAFVGYTF.

The gene calls are TRBV20-1 and TRBJ2-2, with D perhaps matching TRBD2 (6 bases). This CDR3 spans 16 amino acids. V was clipped by 3 bases and J by 6 bases, with 20 bases between them. Germline CDR1 DFQATT, CDR2 SNEGSKA (reference sequence). Here the CDR3 reads CSASPGEDRRAGELFF. The DNA of the CDR3 is TGCAGTGCTAGCCCGGGAGAGGACCGGAGGGCCGGGGAGCTGTTTTTT.

The table lists this clonotype with a few counts. V and J are TRBV4-3 and TRBJ1-1; D might be TRBD1 (5 bases). The ends were cut back, 5 bases at V and 7 bases at J, with 20 bases in the middle. The CDR3 sequence is 15 residues long. The germline CDR1 and CDR2 sequences are LGHNA and YSLEER. CDR3 sequence reads: CASSTTQGLQHEAFF. The CDR3 nucleotides read TGCGCCAGCAGCACCACGCAGGGCTTACAACATGAAGCTTTCTTT.

V gene TRBV9 combines with J gene TRBJ1-2; the D is unclear. The CDR3 spans 14 residues. V lost 0 bases and J lost 4, with 10 bases in between. Per the germline V gene, CDR1 is SGDLS and CDR2 is YYNGEE. The CDR3 spells CASSVGHSLYGYTF. The CDR3 nucleotides are TGTGCCAGCAGCGTAGGGCACTCGCTCTATGGCTACACCTTC.

The J gene is TRBJ2-1, the V gene TRBV20-1, with 10 bases lining up with TRBD2. Looked up from germline, CDR1 is DFQATT and CDR2 is SNEGSKA (reference sequence). CDR3 length equals 13 residues. J was trimmed by 7 bases and V by 3 bases; bases with no gene match: 3. The CDR3 nucleotides read TGCAGTGCTAGGCTAGCGGGGGTAAATGAGCAGTTCTTC. Amino acid sequence: CSARLAGVNEQFF.

CDR3 sequence (DNA): TGTGCCAGCAGTTTAAGGTTGGCCCTTCTATTGGGCTATGGCTACACCTTC. This translates into CASSLRLALLLGYGYTF. The chain couples TRBV28 to TRBJ1-2; no definite D call. With 2 bases removed from V and 4 bases from J, the gap between germline ends came to 20 bases. The CDR3 runs 17 residues. Germline V gene data show CDR1 as MDHEN and CDR2 as SYDVKM.

This chain links TRBV7-2 with TRBJ2-1; D might be TRBD2 (5 bases). Trimming took 5 bases from V and 6 from J, leaving 20 bases between them. CDR1 and CDR2 from the germline V gene are SGHTA and FQGNSA. This CDR3 spans 16 amino acids. For the CDR3, the DNA is TGTGCCAGCAGCCCCGGACCGAGGGCGGGTGTCAATGAGCAGTTCTTC. Protein product: CASSPGPRAGVNEQFF. The variable domain in full, completed from reference TRBV7-2 and TRBJ2-1, reads GAGVSQSPSNKVTEKGKDVELRCDPISGHTALYWYRQSLGQGLEFLIYFQGNSAPDKSGLPSDRFSAERTGGSVSTLTIQRTQQEDSAVYLCASSPGPRAGVNEQFFGPGTRLTVL.

This clonotype was counted at least ten times. The rearrangement links TRBV12-3 or TRBV12-4 to TRBJ1-3; D is unclear. V was shortened by 1 base and J by 4 bases, with 5 bases between the two germline ends. The CDR3 totals 13 residues. The CDR3 DNA reads TGTGCCAGCAGTTTAGGGAGAGGAAACACCATATATTTT. As protein: CASSLGRGNTIYF.

V is TRBV12-3 or TRBV12-4 and J is TRBJ1-1; no definite D call. V shed 4 bases and J shed 8 bases, with 17 bases lying between them. The CDR3 length is 14 residues. The CDR3 nucleotides are TGTGCCAGCAGTTCCCTTGGTGGACGCGAAGAAGCTTTCTTT. Residues: CASSSLGGREEAFF.

The chain is built from TRBV12-3 or TRBV12-4 and TRBJ1-1; D uncertain. This CDR3 contains 12 residues. Trimming left V 5 bases short and J 7 bases short, with 11 bases between. The CDR3 nucleotides read TGTGCCAGCAGTCGTGACGGTCATGAAGCTTTCTTT. Translated: CASSRDGHEAFF.

This chain connects TRBV6-2 or TRBV6-3 to TRBJ2-2; no reliable D call. CDR1 and CDR2 (germline): MNHEY, SVGEGT. V lost 9 bases and J 5 bases, leaving 13 bases between the germline ends. The CDR3 covers 13 residues. The CDR3: CASGPDITGELFF. As DNA, the CDR3 is TGTGCCAGTGGCCCCGACATAACCGGGGAGCTGTTTTTT.

The V gene is TRBV20-1, the J gene TRBJ2-1, with TRBD2 matching 9 bases. The CDR3 is 15 residues long. J was trimmed by 6 bases and V by 5 bases; bases with no gene match: 11. CDR1 and CDR2 (germline): DFQATT, SNEGSKA (reference sequence). The CDR3: CSASKRGDNPNEQFF. The CDR3 bases are TGCAGTGCTTCAAAGCGGGGGGACAATCCCAATGAGCAGTTCTTC.